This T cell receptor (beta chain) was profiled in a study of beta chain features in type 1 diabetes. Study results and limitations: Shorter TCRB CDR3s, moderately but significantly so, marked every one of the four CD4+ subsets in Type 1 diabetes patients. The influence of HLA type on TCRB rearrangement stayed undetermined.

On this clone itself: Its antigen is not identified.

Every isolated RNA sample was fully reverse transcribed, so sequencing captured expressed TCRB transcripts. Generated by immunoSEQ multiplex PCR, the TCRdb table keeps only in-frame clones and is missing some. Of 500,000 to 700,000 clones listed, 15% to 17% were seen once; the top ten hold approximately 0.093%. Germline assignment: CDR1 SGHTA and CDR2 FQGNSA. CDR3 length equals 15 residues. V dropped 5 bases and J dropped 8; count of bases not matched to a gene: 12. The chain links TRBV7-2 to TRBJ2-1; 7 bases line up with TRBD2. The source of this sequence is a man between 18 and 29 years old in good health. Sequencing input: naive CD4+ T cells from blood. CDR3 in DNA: TGTGCCAGCAGCCGACCCCGACGGGAGGTAGATGAGCAGTTCTTC. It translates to CASSRPRREVDEQFF.